Presented here are 28 T cell receptor beta chains from one specimen sequenced in a study of technical replicates of blood from several donors. Only in-frame clones appear in the TCRdb table, and some are missing; sequencing was by immunoSEQ multiplex PCR. Of roughly 68,000 clones listed, around 90% are singletons. The sequencing sample was made of PBMCs. The source of these receptors is a human donor in good health. Some clones in this sample may be carry-over from other donors' samples.

The genes are TRBV25-1 and TRBJ2-7; 9 bases map to TRBD1. Germline CDR1 is MGHDK and CDR2 is SYGVNS. This CDR3 contains 15 residues. The ends lost 2 bases at V and 2 bases at J; junction bases unmatched: 4. CDR3 residues: CASSEPDRGPYEQYF. The DNA of the CDR3 is TGTGCCAGCAGTGAACCGGACAGGGGCCCCTACGAGCAGTACTTC.

The rearrangement uses TRBV11-2 and TRBJ2-7; D might be TRBD2 (5 bases). With 4 bases removed from V and 3 bases from J, the gap between germline ends came to 16 bases. The CDR3 is 15 amino acids. Germline CDR1 is SGHAT and CDR2 is FQNNGV. CDR3 bases: TGTGCCAGCAGCTCCACCGGACTTGACCACTACGAGCAGTACTTC. Translated, it gives CASSSTGLDHYEQYF.

The rearrangement uses TRBV6-6 and TRBJ2-3; 7 bases match TRBD1. Germline V gene sequence: CDR1 MNHNY, CDR2 SVGAGI (reference sequence). V lost 1 base and J lost 4; bases outside the gene matches: 8. This CDR3 has 16 residues. The CDR3 sequence: CASSYLLTGRADTQYF. The DNA of the CDR3 is TGTGCCAGCAGTTACTTACTGACAGGGCGGGCAGATACGCAGTATTTT.

The CDR3 nucleotides read TGTGCCAGCAGCTTGAGGCGGTCTAGGGGGCCCCAGCATTTT. It translates to CASSLRRSRGPQHF. The chain carries TRBV5-4 and TRBJ1-5, with D possibly being TRBD1 (5 bases). The germline V and J ends were trimmed by 1 base and 9 bases, with 14 bases remaining between them. The CDR3 has 14 amino acids. Germline-derived CDR1 and CDR2 are SGHNT and YYREEE (reference sequence).

V gene TRBV4-3 combines with J gene TRBJ2-4; no clear D. Germline CDR1 LGHNA, CDR2 YSLEER. The CDR3 contains 12 residues. The ends were cut back, 1 base at V and 8 bases at J, with 6 bases in the middle. The DNA of the CDR3 is TGCGCCAGCAGCCAAGGAAGCGACATTCAGTACTTC. Translating gives CASSQGSDIQYF.

V and J are TRBV30 and TRBJ1-5, with TRBD1 as a possible D gene (5 bases). Per germline, CDR1 GTSNPN and CDR2 SVGIG (reference sequence). The CDR3 runs to 14 residues. V lost 0 bases, J lost 2 bases, and 8 bases lay in between. CDR3 residues: CAWSVKGGNQPQHF. The CDR3 nucleotides read TGTGCCTGGAGTGTAAAAGGGGGCAATCAGCCCCAGCATTTT. The variable domain in full, with the rest retrieved from reference TRBV30 and TRBJ1-5, is SQTIHQWPATLVQPVGSPLSLECTVEGTSNPNLYWYRQAAGRGLQLLFYSVGIGQISSEVPQNLSASRPQDRQFILSSKKLLLSDSGFYLCAWSVKGGNQPQHFGDGTRLSIL.

V and J are TRBV19 and TRBJ2-7; TRBD2 might be the D (5 bases). CDR3 length: 13 amino acids. Deletions cut 11 bases from V and 3 bases from J, with 17 bases between. Germline-derived CDR1 and CDR2 are LNHDA and SQIVND (reference sequence). The CDR3 sequence is CAVGGEGRYEQYF. The DNA for the CDR3 is TGTGCCGTAGGAGGCGAGGGCCGCTACGAGCAGTACTTC.

The chain recombines TRBV18 with TRBJ1-1, with D unclear. V was shortened by 7 bases and J by 5 bases, with 8 bases between the two germline ends. The CDR3 covers 11 residues. Germline V gene lookup returns CDR1 KGHSH and CDR2 LQKENI. CDR3 DNA: TGTGCCAGCTGGGCCCAGACTGAAGCTTTCTTT. Protein sequence: CASWAQTEAFF. Based on the CDR3 plus reference TRBV18 and TRBJ1-1, the full variable domain is NAGVMQNPRHLVRRRGQEARLRCSPMKGHSHVYWYRQLPEEGLKFMVYLQKENIIDESGMPKERFSAEFPKEGPSILRIQQVVRGDSAAYFCASWAQTEAFFGQGTRLTVV.

V and J are TRBV7-9 and TRBJ1-1; 7 nucleotides match TRBD1. Trimming at V came to 1 base and at J to 4 bases, leaving 6 bases not matched to a gene. The CDR3 is made up of 15 amino acids. CDR1 and CDR2 from the germline V gene are SEHNR and FQNEAQ (reference sequence). The CDR3 nucleotides read TGTGCCAGCAGCTTAGGAGGGGCAGGGGGCACTGAAGCTTTCTTT. Protein: CASSLGGAGGTEAFF.

The chain is built from TRBV6-1 and TRBJ1-2, with no clear D. Trimming shortened V by 7 bases and J by 5 bases, and 5 bases separated the two germline ends. The length of the CDR3 is 10 residues. From germline, CDR1 is MNHNS and CDR2 SASEGT. CDR3 sequence (DNA): TGTGCCAGCAATATTTATGGCTACACCTTC. This codes for CASNIYGYTF.

The chain combines TRBV4-3 with TRBJ1-4, with D unresolved. Germline lookup yields CDR1 LGHNA and CDR2 YSLEER. Trimming pared 0 bases from V and 10 bases from J, leaving 3 bases between. This CDR3 region has 11 residues. CDR3: CASSQDRKLFF. For the CDR3, the DNA is TGCGCCAGCAGCCAAGATAGAAAACTGTTTTTT.

V and J are TRBV29-1 and TRBJ2-7; TRBD2 agrees at 7 bases. Trimming removed 7 bases from V and 6 bases from J; junction bases left unmatched: 9. This CDR3 is built from 12 residues. Germline V CDR1 and CDR2: SQVTM, ANQGSEA. In DNA form, the CDR3 reads TGCAGCGCTAGAGGGGAGGGTGGCGAGCAGTACTTC. Its protein product is CSARGEGGEQYF.

This clone was found a few times. The chain employs TRBV7-3 and TRBJ2-2; 9 bases fit TRBD2. V was pared by 2 bases and J by 2 bases, with 3 bases of the junction left unmatched. The CDR3 totals 16 residues. Germline V gene data show CDR1 as SGHTA and CDR2 as FQGTGA. CDR3 loop: CASSLFSGSNTGELFF. In DNA form, the CDR3 reads TGTGCCAGCAGCTTATTTAGCGGGAGTAACACCGGGGAGCTGTTTTTT.

The rearrangement links TRBV7-7 to TRBJ1-5, with D possibly being TRBD1 (6 bases). The CDR3 contains 14 residues. Trimming left V 6 bases short and J 6 bases short, with 15 bases between. Germline loops: CDR1 SSHAT, CDR2 FNYEAQ (reference sequence). This chain's CDR3 is CASSSSGGFQPQHF. DNA for the CDR3: TGTGCCAGCAGTTCCAGCGGGGGCTTTCAGCCCCAGCATTTT.

The genes are TRBV7-9 and TRBJ1-1, with D tentatively TRBD1 (5 bases). The CDR3 consists of 13 residues. V was cut by 5 bases and J by 1 base, with 8 bases left in between. CDR1 is SEHNR and CDR2 is FQNEAQ in the germline V gene (reference sequence). The CDR3 region is CASSDSQNTEAFF. The DNA of the CDR3 is TGTGCCAGCAGCGACAGCCAGAACACTGAAGCTTTCTTT.

The chain carries TRBV19 and TRBJ1-3; 8 positions agree with TRBD1. The CDR3 has 17 residues. Germline values: CDR1 LNHDA, CDR2 SQIVND (reference sequence). V dropped 5 bases and J dropped 4; count of bases not matched to a gene: 13. In DNA, the CDR3 is TGTGCCAGTAGTCCGACGGGACAGGCACGGTCCGGAAACACCATATATTTT. Protein sequence: CASSPTGQARSGNTIYF.

The gene calls are TRBV6-1 and TRBJ1-2, with TRBD1 matching 10 bases. Per germline, CDR1 MNHNS and CDR2 SASEGT. The CDR3 has 15 residues. The V and J ends lost 6 bases and 4 bases, in that order; junction bases with no gene match: 8. The CDR3 reads CASSHNRDRGYGYTF. Written as DNA, the CDR3 is TGTGCCAGCAGCCATAACCGGGACAGGGGCTATGGCTACACCTTC.

The V gene is TRBV19, the J gene TRBJ2-7; TRBD2 might be the D (7 bases). Germline lookup yields CDR1 LNHDA and CDR2 SQIVND (reference sequence). The ends were cut back, 5 bases at V and 5 bases at J, with 19 bases in the middle. This CDR3 is built from 15 residues. The CDR3 bases are TGTGCCAGTAGTCCCTTCATGAGGGGGGGGGACGAGCAGTACTTC. As protein: CASSPFMRGGDEQYF. The full variable domain, rest sourced from reference TRBV19 and TRBJ2-7, is DGGITQSPKYLFRKEGQNVTLSCEQNLNHDAMYWYRQDPGQGLRLIYYSQIVNDFQKGDIAEGYSVSREKKESFPLTVTSAQKNPTAFYLCASSPFMRGGDEQYFGPGTRLTVT.

This chain joins TRBV2 and TRBJ1-5, with D maybe TRBD1 (6 bases). The CDR3 has 15 amino acids. The germline V gene has CDR1 SNHLY and CDR2 FYNNEI. The V gene lost 6 bases and the J gene lost 2 bases, with 14 bases spanning the gap. CDR3 sequence reads: CASRIQGGGNQPQHF. The CDR3, as DNA: TGTGCCAGCAGGATACAGGGCGGCGGCAATCAGCCCCAGCATTTT. Together with reference TRBV2 and TRBJ1-5, the CDR3 gives the full variable domain: EPEVTQTPSHQVTQMGQEVILRCVPISNHLYFYWYRQILGQKVEFLVSFYNNEISEKSEIFDDQFSVERPDGSNFTLKIRSTKLEDSAMYFCASRIQGGGNQPQHFGDGTRLSIL.

The chain is built from TRBV4-3 and TRBJ1-4, with TRBD1 identical over 7 bases. J was trimmed by 4 bases and V by 0 bases; bases with no gene match: 5. From germline, CDR1 is LGHNA and CDR2 YSLEER. This CDR3 has 16 residues. The CDR3 protein is CASSQDDRAGNEKLFF. The CDR3 region has the DNA TGCGCCAGCAGCCAAGACGACAGGGCCGGTAATGAAAAACTGTTTTTT.

The chain is built from TRBV6-7 and TRBJ2-1; D is unclear. TRBV6-7 is classed as an ORF, of uncertain function. The CDR3 is made up of 15 amino acids. V gave up 0 bases and J gave up 5 bases, with 11 bases separating them. The CDR3 DNA is TGTGCCAGCAGTTACTCGGAACGGGTCAACAATGAGCAGTTCTTC. It translates to CASSYSERVNNEQFF.

This chain joins TRBV5-1 and TRBJ2-3; maybe TRBD2 (6 bases). The CDR3 has 14 residues. Germline loops: CDR1 SGHRS, CDR2 YFSETQ. V lost 5 bases and J lost 0, with 10 bases in between. CDR3 DNA: TGCGCCAGCAGAGTAGCGGCTAGCACAGATACGCAGTATTTT. Residues: CASRVAASTDTQYF.

The genes are TRBV27 and TRBJ2-5; 10 nucleotides agree with TRBD2. Germline values: CDR1 MNHEY, CDR2 SMNVEV (reference sequence). The CDR3 covers 17 residues. The V gene end was trimmed by 4 bases and the J gene end by 5 bases; junction bases not matched to a gene: 13. The DNA of the CDR3 is TGTGCCAGCAGTTCCCGGACTAGCGGTCCCAGGTTGGAGACCCAGTACTTC. This sequence encodes CASSSRTSGPRLETQYF.

This clone was recorded a few times. The J gene is TRBJ1-6, the V gene TRBV12-5; perhaps TRBD1 as D (6 bases). Germline V CDR1 and CDR2: LGHNT, FRNRAP. Trimming removed 4 bases from V and 0 bases from J, with 19 bases in between. This CDR3 has 19 amino acids. The CDR3 region is CASGSTGQGSRSYNSPLHF. In DNA, the CDR3 is TGTGCTAGTGGTTCGACGGGGCAGGGGTCCCGCTCCTATAATTCACCCCTCCACTTT.

This rearrangement joins TRBV18 to TRBJ2-7, with TRBD2 matching 11 bases. This CDR3 has 15 residues. Germline CDR1 and CDR2: KGHSH and LQKENI. J gave up 5 bases and V 4 bases, and 7 bases lay outside the gene matches. The CDR3 nucleotides read TGTGCCAGCTCACTTACTAGCGGGAGCATCAACGAGCAGTACTTC. Protein sequence: CASSLTSGSINEQYF.

This clone was counted a single time. The chain is built from TRBV9 and TRBJ2-2; TRBD1 matches at 9 bases. CDR3 length equals 20 residues. The germline CDR1 and CDR2 sequences are SGDLS and YYNGEE. After removal of 3 bases from V and 0 bases from J, the junction contained 15 bases not matched to a gene. In DNA, the CDR3 is TGTGCCAGCAGCGGTGCCGGGACAGGGAAATCGGGGGCGAACACCGGGGAGCTGTTTTTT. Translation gives CASSGAGTGKSGANTGELFF.

A single count supports this clone. The chain joins TRBV5-1 to TRBJ2-3, with 7 bases fitting TRBD1. V trimming: 0 bases; J trimming: 1 base; junction bases outside the gene matches: 2. CDR1 and CDR2 (germline): SGHRS, YFSETQ. The CDR3 is 15 residues long. In DNA, the CDR3 is TGCGCCAGCAGCTTGGGGGACAGCGGCACAGATACGCAGTATTTT. This gives the protein CASSLGDSGTDTQYF. The whole variable domain, remainder taken from reference TRBV5-1 and TRBJ2-3, is KAGVTQTPRYLIKTRGQQVTLSCSPISGHRSVSWYQQTPGQGLQFLFEYFSETQRNKGNFPGRFSGRQFSNSRSEMNVSTLELGDSALYLCASSLGDSGTDTQYFGPGTRLTVL.

The V and J genes are TRBV2 and TRBJ1-2; 7 positions match TRBD1. V lost 4 bases, J lost 8 bases, and 10 bases stayed unmatched. Germline loops: CDR1 SNHLY, CDR2 FYNNEI. The CDR3 has 14 residues. The chain's CDR3 is CASSGQGSQYGYTF. CDR3 bases: TGTGCCAGCAGTGGACAGGGTTCCCAATACGGCTACACCTTC.